The 2 T cell receptor beta chains in this list originate from one sample, sequenced in a study of beta chain features in type 1 diabetes. Since all of the isolated RNA was reverse transcribed, expressed TCRB transcripts were what got sequenced. The repertoire was sequenced with immunoSEQ multiplex PCR; TCRdb's copy has only in-frame clones and lacks some. The sample yields some 400,000 clones, around 16% seen once. Sequencing was performed on naive CD4+ T cells from blood. The receptor set was obtained from a woman younger than 35 in good health.

This clone was picked up a small number of times. The rearrangement links TRBV4-2 to TRBJ2-3, with D hard to call. V gave up 1 base and J gave up 4 bases, with 9 bases separating them. CDR1 and CDR2 (germline): LGHNA, YNFKEQ. The CDR3 has 14 residues. The CDR3, as DNA: TGTGCCAGCAGCCAAGTGGGCAGCCCAGATACGCAGTATTTT. Its translation is CASSQVGSPDTQYF.

There are a few counts of this clone. The V and J genes are TRBV2 and TRBJ1-2; 7 bases fit TRBD1. Trimming at V came to 7 bases and at J to 0 bases, leaving 8 bases not matched to a gene. The germline gives CDR1 SNHLY, CDR2 FYNNEI. This CDR3 region has 15 residues. The CDR3 DNA is TGTGCCAGCAAGGACGGGACAGCATCTAACTATGGCTACACCTTC. This codes for CASKDGTASNYGYTF.